These 8 T cell receptor beta chains originate from one sample sequenced in a study of blood T cell repertoires in COVID-19. Sequencing was performed with immunoSEQ multiplex PCR; in TCRdb, only in-frame clones are kept and a portion is missing. Among approximately 180,000 clones, over 75% were seen once, and the ten largest hold 2.5% to 3.5%. Sequencing was carried out using peripheral blood. These TCRs come from a man aged 55 to 69 with acute or convalescent COVID-19.

The chain recombines TRBV28 with TRBJ1-2, with TRBD1 identical over 7 bases. The CDR3 loop spans 16 amino acids. Germline values: CDR1 MDHEN, CDR2 SYDVKM. V lost 6 bases to trimming and J lost 4 bases; unmatched junction nucleotides: 14. The CDR3 protein is CASSEGTARSGYGYTF. The CDR3 DNA is TGTGCCAGCAGCGAAGGGACAGCAAGGTCCGGCTATGGCTACACCTTC.

The chain carries TRBV27 and TRBJ2-6; TRBD1 aligns across 8 bases. This CDR3 has 17 amino acids. The germline gives CDR1 MNHEY, CDR2 SMNVEV (reference sequence). V shed 2 bases, J shed 1 base, and the junction held 4 bases outside the gene matches. CDR3 in amino acids: CASSLKDRESGANVLTF. The DNA of the CDR3 is TGTGCCAGCAGTTTAAAGGACAGGGAGTCTGGGGCCAACGTCCTGACTTTC.

This chain joins TRBV7-3 and TRBJ2-4, with a weak D call TRBD2 (5 bases). Germline-derived CDR1 and CDR2 are SGHTA and FQGTGA. The CDR3 is 13 amino acids. The V gene lost 2 bases and the J gene lost 9 bases, with 11 bases spanning the gap. The CDR3 DNA reads as TGTGCCAGCAGCTTAGAGGGATACGGCATTCAGTACTTC. This gives the protein CASSLEGYGIQYF.

V usage is TRBV27 and J usage is TRBJ1-2; 10 nucleotides agree with TRBD1. The V gene end was trimmed by 11 bases and the J gene end by 2 bases; junction bases not matched to a gene: 8. The germline V gene encodes CDR1 MNHEY and CDR2 SMNVEV (reference sequence). The CDR3 extends over 14 amino acids. The CDR3 DNA follows: TGTGCCGAGAGGCCGGGACAGGGGAACTATGGCTACACCTTC. It specifies CAERPGQGNYGYTF.

CDR3 loop: CASSYGAGDTEAFF. CDR3 DNA: TGTGCCAGCAGTTACGGAGCAGGGGACACTGAAGCTTTCTTT. This chain links TRBV6-6 with TRBJ1-1; tentative D call: TRBD1 (6 bases). Germline CDR1 and CDR2: MNHNY and SVGAGI (reference sequence). Between the trimmed V and J ends, which lost 2 bases and 3 bases, there was a span of 10 bases. The CDR3 length is 14 residues.

The V and J genes are TRBV2 and TRBJ2-1, with D hard to call. V gave up 6 bases and J gave up 4 bases, with 13 bases separating them. Looked up from germline, CDR1 is SNHLY and CDR2 is FYNNEI. The CDR3 contains 14 residues. The CDR3 sequence: CASRARVIYNEQFF. The DNA of the CDR3 is TGTGCCAGCAGGGCCCGTGTGATATACAATGAGCAGTTCTTC.

The chain is built from TRBV27 and TRBJ2-1; 8 nucleotides match TRBD2. The length of the CDR3 is 16 residues. V gave up 0 bases and J gave up 9 bases; unmatched junction bases: 10. Germline CDR1 and CDR2: MNHEY and SMNVEV (reference sequence). CDR3 amino acids: CASSLSAGRASAEQFF. In DNA form, the CDR3 reads TGTGCCAGCAGTTTATCGGCCGGGAGGGCCTCGGCTGAGCAGTTCTTC.

In its sample, this clone was seen once. Here the CDR3 DNA reads TGTGCCAGCAGCAAAAAGGGTCCACTAGGCGGGGAGCTGTTTTTT. Translated: CASSKKGPLGGELFF. The chain employs TRBV21-1 and TRBJ2-2; the table gives TRBD2 as D, unverified against the DNA. TRBV21-1 counts as a pseudogene. CDR3 size: 15 residues.